The clone carrying this T cell receptor (beta chain) was recorded at least ten times. One base away lies a much larger clone, so this may be a sequencing read error. The same CDR3 can be traced to other DNA sequences in this sample. Per the original data handling: It was from CDR3 differences across clinicopathological groups that a distant-metastasis classifier for papillary thyroid cancer was built. TCRdb re-called the PCR reads with MiXCR. These V and J calls derive from TCRdb rather than the authors' analysis. The sample comprises tens of thousands of clones, around a quarter of which are singletons, and around 9.6% rests with the top ten. The data are from a study of metastatic and nonmetastatic thyroid tumors. Study as a whole: The authors compared repertoires across blood and tumor or nodule tissue from malignant and benign thyroid patients.

CDR3 length: 14 amino acids. Germline V gene lookup returns CDR1 MNHNS and CDR2 SASEGT. All patients were treatment-naive before thyroid surgery. This clonotype originated in a female donor with papillary thyroid cancer or a benign thyroid nodule (not recorded which). Some clones in this sample may be carry-over from other donors' samples. Input material: blood. This chain connects TRBV6-1 to TRBJ2-2; D is tentatively TRBD1 or TRBD2 (7 bases each). The CDR3 bases are TGCGCCATCAGGGGGGGTGGTGAAACCGGGGAGCTGTTTTTT. Residues: CAIRGGGETGELFF.